The clone carrying this TCR beta chain came up many times. Its cognate antigen is unknown. This entry belongs to a study of identical twins. Notes on the study in general: Out-of-frame alpha sequences shared by twins showed excess low generation probability. Potential partial confounding of zero-insertion analyses by invariant MAIT and iNKT cells was noted.

Unique molecular identifiers were present on the cDNA, which also gained a universal primer site by template switching. One entry per CDR3 protein results from TCRdb running MiXCR on the 5' RACE reads. The sample yields under 300,000 distinct CDR3 sequences, over 12% seen once. This clonotype originated in a woman aged 18 to 35 in good health. The sequenced sample consisted of memory (CD45RO+) T cells sorted from blood.

CDR3 bases: TGTGCCAGCAGCCAGAACTCCGGCAATGAGCAGTTCTTC. It codes for CASSQNSGNEQFF. The chain couples TRBV3-1 to TRBJ2-1; D is ambiguous. Germline assignment: CDR1 LGHDT and CDR2 YNNKEL (reference sequence). Trimming left V 3 bases short and J 6 bases short, with 9 bases between. The CDR3 runs 13 residues.